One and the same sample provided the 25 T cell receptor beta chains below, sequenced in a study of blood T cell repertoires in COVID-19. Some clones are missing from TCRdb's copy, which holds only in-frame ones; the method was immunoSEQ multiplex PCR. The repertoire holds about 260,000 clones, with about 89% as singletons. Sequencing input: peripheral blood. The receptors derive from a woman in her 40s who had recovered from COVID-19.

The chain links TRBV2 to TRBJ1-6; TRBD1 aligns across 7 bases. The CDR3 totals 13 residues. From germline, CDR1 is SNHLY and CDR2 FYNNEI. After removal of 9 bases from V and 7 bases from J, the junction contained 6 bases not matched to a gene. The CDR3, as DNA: TGTGCCAGTTATGGGACAGCAAATTCACCCCTCCACTTT. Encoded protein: CASYGTANSPLHF.

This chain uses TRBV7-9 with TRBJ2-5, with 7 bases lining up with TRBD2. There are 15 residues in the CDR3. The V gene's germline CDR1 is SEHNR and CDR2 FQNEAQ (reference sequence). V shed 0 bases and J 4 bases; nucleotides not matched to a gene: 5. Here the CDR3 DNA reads TGTGCCAGCAGCTTAGCTGGGACGGGAGGAGAGACCCAGTACTTC. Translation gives CASSLAGTGGETQYF.

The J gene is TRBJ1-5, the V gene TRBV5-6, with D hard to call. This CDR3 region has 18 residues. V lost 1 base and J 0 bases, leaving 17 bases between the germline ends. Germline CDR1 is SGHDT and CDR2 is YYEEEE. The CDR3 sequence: CASSLNGGQKPSNQPQHF. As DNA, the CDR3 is TGTGCCAGCAGCTTGAATGGTGGGCAGAAACCTAGCAATCAGCCCCAGCATTTT.

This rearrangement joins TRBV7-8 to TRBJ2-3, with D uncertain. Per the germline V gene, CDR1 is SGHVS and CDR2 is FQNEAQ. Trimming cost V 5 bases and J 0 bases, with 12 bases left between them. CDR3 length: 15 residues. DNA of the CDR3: TGTGCCAGCAGCACATGGGTCGGGAGCACAGATACGCAGTATTTT. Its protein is CASSTWVGSTDTQYF.

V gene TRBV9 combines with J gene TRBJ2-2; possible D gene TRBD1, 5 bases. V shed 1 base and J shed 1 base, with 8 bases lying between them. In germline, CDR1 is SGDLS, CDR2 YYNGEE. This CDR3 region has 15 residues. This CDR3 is CASSVWQGNTGELFF. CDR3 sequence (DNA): TGTGCCAGCAGCGTATGGCAGGGGAACACCGGGGAGCTGTTTTTT.

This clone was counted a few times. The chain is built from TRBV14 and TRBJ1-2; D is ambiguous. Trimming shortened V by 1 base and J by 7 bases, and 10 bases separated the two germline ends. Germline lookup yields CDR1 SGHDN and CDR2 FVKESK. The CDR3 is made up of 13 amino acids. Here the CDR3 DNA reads TGTGCCAGCAGCCAAGCACAACGTCCTGGCTACACCTTC. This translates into CASSQAQRPGYTF.

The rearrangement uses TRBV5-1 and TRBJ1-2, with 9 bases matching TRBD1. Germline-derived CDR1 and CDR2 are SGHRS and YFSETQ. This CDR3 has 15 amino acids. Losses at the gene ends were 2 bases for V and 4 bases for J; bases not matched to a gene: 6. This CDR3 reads CASSLQGAVGYGYTF. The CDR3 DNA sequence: TGCGCCAGCAGCTTACAGGGGGCAGTTGGCTATGGCTACACCTTC.

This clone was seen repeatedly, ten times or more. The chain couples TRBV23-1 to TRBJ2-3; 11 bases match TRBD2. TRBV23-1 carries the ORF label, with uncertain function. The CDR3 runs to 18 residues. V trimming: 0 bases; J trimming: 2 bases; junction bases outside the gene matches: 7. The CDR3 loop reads CASSQSLAGGLNTDTQYF. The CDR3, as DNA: TGCGCCAGCAGTCAATCCTTAGCGGGGGGGCTCAACACAGATACGCAGTATTTT.

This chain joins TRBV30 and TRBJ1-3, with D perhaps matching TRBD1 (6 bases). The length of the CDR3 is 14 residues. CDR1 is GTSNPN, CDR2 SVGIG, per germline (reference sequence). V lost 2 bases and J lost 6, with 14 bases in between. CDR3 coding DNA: TGTGCCTGGAGTTTGAGGGGGAGAGAAAACACCATATATTTT. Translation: CAWSLRGRENTIYF.

This CDR3 is CASSFFQGAKREAFF. The CDR3 DNA is TGTGCCAGCAGCTTTTTCCAGGGGGCGAAGAGGGAAGCTTTCTTT. The V and J genes are TRBV7-2 and TRBJ1-1; 8 nucleotides agree with TRBD1. The length of the CDR3 is 15 residues. CDR1 is SGHTA, CDR2 FQGNSA, per germline. J was trimmed by 8 bases and V by 3 bases; bases with no gene match: 11.

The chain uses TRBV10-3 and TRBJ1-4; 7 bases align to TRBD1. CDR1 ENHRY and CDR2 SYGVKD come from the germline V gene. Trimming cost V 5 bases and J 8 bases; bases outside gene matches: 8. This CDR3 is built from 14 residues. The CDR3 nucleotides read TGTGCCATCAGTTATTTGGGGGACAGAGAAAAACTGTTTTTT. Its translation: CAISYLGDREKLFF.

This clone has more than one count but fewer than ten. CDR3 in DNA: TGTGCCAGCAAACTCCGGGGGATTGGAAACACCATATATTTT. Residues: CASKLRGIGNTIYF. V usage is TRBV27 and J usage is TRBJ1-3; maybe TRBD1 (5 bases). The CDR3 spans 14 residues. V lost 7 bases to trimming and J lost 3 bases, with 13 bases between them. The V gene's germline CDR1 is MNHEY and CDR2 SMNVEV (reference sequence).

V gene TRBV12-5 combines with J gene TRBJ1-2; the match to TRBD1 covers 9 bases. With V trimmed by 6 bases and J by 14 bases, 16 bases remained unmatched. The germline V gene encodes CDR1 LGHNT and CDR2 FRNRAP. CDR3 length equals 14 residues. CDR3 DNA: TGTGCTAGTGGCGGGCCGGGACAGGGCCACCAGTGGACCTTC. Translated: CASGGPGQGHQWTF.

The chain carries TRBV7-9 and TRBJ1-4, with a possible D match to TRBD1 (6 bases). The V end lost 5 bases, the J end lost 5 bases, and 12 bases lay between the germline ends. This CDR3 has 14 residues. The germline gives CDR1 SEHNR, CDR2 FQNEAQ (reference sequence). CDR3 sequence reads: CASSQDRHNEKLFF. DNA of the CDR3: TGTGCCAGCAGCCAGGACAGACACAATGAAAAACTGTTTTTT.

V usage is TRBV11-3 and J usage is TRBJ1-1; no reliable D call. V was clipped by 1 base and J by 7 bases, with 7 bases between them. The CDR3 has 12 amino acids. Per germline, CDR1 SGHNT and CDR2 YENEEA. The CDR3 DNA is TGTGCCAGCAGCTTAGGGTACGGTGAAGCTTTCTTT. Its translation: CASSLGYGEAFF.

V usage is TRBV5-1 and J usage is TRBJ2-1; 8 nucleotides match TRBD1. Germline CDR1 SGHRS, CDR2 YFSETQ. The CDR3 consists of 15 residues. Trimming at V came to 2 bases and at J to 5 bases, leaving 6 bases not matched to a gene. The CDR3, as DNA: TGCGCCAGCAGCTTAACGGACAGGGAGAACAATGAGCAGTTCTTC. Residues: CASSLTDRENNEQFF.

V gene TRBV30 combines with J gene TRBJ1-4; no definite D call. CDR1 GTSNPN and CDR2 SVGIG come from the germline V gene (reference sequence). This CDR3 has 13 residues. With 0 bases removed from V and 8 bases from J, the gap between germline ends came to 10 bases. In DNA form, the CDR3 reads TGTGCCTGGAGTGTACTAGGGTGGGAAAAACTGTTTTTT. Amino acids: CAWSVLGWEKLFF.

CDR3 sequence: CASSLRLTSQETQYF. DNA of the CDR3: TGTGCCAGCAGCCTCCGACTCACCAGCCAAGAGACCCAGTACTTC. The chain employs TRBV9 and TRBJ2-5; D remains unclear. With 4 bases removed from V and 1 base from J, the gap between germline ends came to 14 bases. In germline, CDR1 is SGDLS, CDR2 YYNGEE. The CDR3 runs to 15 residues.

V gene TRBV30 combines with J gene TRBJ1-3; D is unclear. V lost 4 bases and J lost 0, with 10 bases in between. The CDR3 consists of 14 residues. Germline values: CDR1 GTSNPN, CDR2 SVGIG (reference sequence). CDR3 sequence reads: CAWTSSGSGNTIYF. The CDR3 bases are TGTGCCTGGACCTCCAGCGGCTCTGGAAACACCATATATTTT.

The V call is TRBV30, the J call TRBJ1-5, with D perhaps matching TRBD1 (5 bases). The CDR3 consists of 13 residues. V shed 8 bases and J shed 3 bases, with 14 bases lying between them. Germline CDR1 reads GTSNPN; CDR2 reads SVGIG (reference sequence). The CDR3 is CATETDTNQPQHF. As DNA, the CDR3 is TGTGCCACTGAAACGGACACCAATCAGCCCCAGCATTTT.

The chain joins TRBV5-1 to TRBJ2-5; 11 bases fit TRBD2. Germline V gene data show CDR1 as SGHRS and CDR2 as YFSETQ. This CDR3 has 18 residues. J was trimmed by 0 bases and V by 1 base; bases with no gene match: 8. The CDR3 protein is CASSLRASGGPYQETQYF. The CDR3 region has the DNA TGCGCCAGCAGCTTGAGGGCTAGCGGGGGGCCGTACCAAGAGACCCAGTACTTC.

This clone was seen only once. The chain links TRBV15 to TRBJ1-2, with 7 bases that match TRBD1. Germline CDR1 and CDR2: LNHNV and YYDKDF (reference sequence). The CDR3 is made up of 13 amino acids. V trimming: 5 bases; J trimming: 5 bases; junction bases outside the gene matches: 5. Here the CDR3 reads CATSVDRIYGYTF. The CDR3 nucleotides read TGTGCCACCAGCGTGGACAGGATTTATGGCTACACCTTC.

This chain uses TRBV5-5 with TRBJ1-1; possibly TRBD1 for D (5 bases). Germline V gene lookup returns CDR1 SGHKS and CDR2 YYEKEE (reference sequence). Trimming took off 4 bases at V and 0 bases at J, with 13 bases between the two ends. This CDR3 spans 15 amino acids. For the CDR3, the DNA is TGTGCCAGCAGCCGCACCAGGGATATGAACACTGAAGCTTTCTTT. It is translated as CASSRTRDMNTEAFF.

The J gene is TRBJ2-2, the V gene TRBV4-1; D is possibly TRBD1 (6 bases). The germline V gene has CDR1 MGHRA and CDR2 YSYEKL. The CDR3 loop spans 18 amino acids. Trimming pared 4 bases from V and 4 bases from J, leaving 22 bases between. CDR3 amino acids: CASSPFDRWTLGTGELFF. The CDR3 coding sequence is TGCGCCAGCAGCCCTTTTGACAGGTGGACTTTGGGCACCGGGGAGCTGTTTTTT.

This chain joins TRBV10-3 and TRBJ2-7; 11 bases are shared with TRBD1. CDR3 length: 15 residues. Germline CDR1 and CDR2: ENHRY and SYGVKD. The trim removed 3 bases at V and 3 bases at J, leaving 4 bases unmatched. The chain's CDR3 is CAISDRGQGDYEQYF. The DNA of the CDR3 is TGTGCCATCAGTGACCGGGGACAGGGGGACTACGAGCAGTACTTC.